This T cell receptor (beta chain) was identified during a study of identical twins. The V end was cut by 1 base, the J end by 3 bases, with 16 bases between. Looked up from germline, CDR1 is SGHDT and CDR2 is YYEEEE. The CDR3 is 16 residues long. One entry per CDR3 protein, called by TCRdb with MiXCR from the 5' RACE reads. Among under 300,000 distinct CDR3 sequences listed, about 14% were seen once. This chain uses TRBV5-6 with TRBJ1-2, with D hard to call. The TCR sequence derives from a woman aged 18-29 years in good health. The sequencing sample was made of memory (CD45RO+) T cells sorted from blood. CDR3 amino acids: CASSLLGEAGHYGYTF. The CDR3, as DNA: TGTGCCAGCAGCTTGTTGGGTGAGGCCGGCCACTATGGCTACACCTTC.